This T cell receptor (beta chain) was identified during a study of blood T cell repertoires in COVID-19. The overall study: PBMCs, B-cell-depleted T cells, or T cells provided the cDNA or gDNA that made up the material.

The protocol was immunoSEQ multiplex PCR, while the TCRdb copy is restricted to in-frame clones and leaves out a portion. Altogether under 300,000 clones are present, 85% to 90% being singletons, with the ten largest covering around 0.98%. After removal of 3 bases from V and 4 bases from J, the junction contained 7 bases not matched to a gene. Germline CDR1 is SGHKS and CDR2 is YYEKEE (reference sequence). The CDR3 runs 16 residues. The V and J genes are TRBV5-5 and TRBJ2-2, with TRBD2 matching over 9 bases. This receptor was taken from a woman aged 35 to 49 who had recovered from COVID-19. Sequencing input: peripheral blood. CDR3 residues: CASSSSSGTGTGELFF. CDR3 DNA: TGTGCCAGCAGCTCCTCTAGCGGGACGGGCACCGGGGAGCTGTTTTTT.